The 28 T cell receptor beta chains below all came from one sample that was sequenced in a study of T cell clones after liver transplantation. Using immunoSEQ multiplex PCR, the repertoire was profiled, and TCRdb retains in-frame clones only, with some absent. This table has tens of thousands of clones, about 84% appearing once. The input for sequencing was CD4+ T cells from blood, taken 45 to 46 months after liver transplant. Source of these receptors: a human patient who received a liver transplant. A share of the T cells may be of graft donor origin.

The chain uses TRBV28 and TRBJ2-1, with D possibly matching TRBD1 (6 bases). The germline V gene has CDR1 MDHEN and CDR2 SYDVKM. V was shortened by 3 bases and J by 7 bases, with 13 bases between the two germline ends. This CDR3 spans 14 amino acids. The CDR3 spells CASSLVLRGNEQFF. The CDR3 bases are TGTGCCAGCAGTTTGGTTTTGAGGGGGAATGAGCAGTTCTTC.

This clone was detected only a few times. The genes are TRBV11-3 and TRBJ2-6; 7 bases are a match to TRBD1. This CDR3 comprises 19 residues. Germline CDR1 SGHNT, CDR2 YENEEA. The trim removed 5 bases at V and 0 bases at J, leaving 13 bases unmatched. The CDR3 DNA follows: TGTGCCAGCAGCCACACCTTCGAGGGGGCCGGCTCTGGGGCCAACGTCCTGACTTTC. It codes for CASSHTFEGAGSGANVLTF. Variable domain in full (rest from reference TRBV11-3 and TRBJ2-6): EAGVVQSPRYKIIEKKQPVAFWCNPISGHNTLYWYLQNLGQGPELLIRYENEEAVDDSQLPKDRFSAERLKGVDSTLKIQPAELGDSAVYLCASSHTFEGAGSGANVLTFGAGSRLTVL.

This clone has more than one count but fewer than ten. The chain's CDR3 is CASTGRGYEQYF. The CDR3 nucleotides are TGTGCCAGTACCGGCAGGGGTTACGAGCAGTACTTC. The gene calls are TRBV19 and TRBJ2-7; a possible D gene is TRBD1 (6 bases). The germline V gene encodes CDR1 LNHDA and CDR2 SQIVND (reference sequence). The CDR3 has 12 residues. V lost 7 bases and J 4 bases, leaving 11 bases between the germline ends. The full variable domain, with the rest looked up from reference TRBV19 and TRBJ2-7, is DGGITQSPKYLFRKEGQNVTLSCEQNLNHDAMYWYRQDPGQGLRLIYYSQIVNDFQKGDIAEGYSVSREKKESFPLTVTSAQKNPTAFYLCASTGRGYEQYFGPGTRLTVT.

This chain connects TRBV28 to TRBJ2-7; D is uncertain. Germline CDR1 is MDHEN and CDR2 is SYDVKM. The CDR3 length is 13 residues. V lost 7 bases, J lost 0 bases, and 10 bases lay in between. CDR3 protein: CASKTPSSYEQYF. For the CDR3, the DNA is TGTGCCAGCAAGACTCCCAGCTCCTACGAGCAGTACTTC. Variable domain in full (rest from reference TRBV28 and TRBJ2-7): DVKVTQSSRYLVKRTGEKVFLECVQDMDHENMFWYRQDPGLGLRLIYFSYDVKMKEKGDIPEGYSVSREKKERFSLILESASTNQTSMYLCASKTPSSYEQYFGPGTRLTVT.

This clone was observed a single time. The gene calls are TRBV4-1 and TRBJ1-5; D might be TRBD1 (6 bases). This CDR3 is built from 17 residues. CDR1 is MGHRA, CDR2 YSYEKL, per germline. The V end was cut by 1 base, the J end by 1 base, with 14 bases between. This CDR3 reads CASSQGLGGLSNQPQHF. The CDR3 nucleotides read TGCGCCAGCAGCCAAGGCCTCGGGGGGCTAAGCAATCAGCCCCAGCATTTT.

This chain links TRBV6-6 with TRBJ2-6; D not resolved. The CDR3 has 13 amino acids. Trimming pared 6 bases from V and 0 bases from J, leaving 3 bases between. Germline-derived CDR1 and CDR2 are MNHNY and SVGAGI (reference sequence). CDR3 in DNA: TGTGCCAGCAGGGACTCTGGGGCCAACGTCCTGACTTTC. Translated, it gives CASRDSGANVLTF.

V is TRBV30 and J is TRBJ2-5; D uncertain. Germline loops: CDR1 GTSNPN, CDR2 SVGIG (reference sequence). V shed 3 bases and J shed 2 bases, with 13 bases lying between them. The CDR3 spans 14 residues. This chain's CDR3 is CAWRPGLSQETQYF. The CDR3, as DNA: TGTGCCTGGAGACCCGGATTGAGTCAAGAGACCCAGTACTTC.

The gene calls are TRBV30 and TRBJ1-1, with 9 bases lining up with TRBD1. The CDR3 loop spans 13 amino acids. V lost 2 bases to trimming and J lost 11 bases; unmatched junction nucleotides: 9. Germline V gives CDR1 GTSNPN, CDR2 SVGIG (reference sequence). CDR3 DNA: TGTGCCTGGAGTCCTGGGACAGGGTCTAAGGCTTTCTTT. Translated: CAWSPGTGSKAFF. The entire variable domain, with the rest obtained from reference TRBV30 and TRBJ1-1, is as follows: SQTIHQWPATLVQPVGSPLSLECTVEGTSNPNLYWYRQAAGRGLQLLFYSVGIGQISSEVPQNLSASRPQDRQFILSSKKLLLSDSGFYLCAWSPGTGSKAFFGQGTRLTVV.

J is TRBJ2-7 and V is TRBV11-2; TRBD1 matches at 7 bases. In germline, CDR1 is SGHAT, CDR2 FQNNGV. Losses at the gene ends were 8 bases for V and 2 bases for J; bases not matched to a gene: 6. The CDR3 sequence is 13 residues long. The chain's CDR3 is CASGRDRPYEQYF. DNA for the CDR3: TGTGCCAGCGGCCGGGACAGACCCTACGAGCAGTACTTC.

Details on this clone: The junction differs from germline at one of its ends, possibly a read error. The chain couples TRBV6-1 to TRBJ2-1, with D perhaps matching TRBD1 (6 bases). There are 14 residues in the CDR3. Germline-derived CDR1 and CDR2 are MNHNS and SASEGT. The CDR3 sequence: CASTKGGWGLPGIF. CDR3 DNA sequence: TGTGCCAGCACCAAGGGTGGTTGGGGGCTCCCCGGGATCTTC.

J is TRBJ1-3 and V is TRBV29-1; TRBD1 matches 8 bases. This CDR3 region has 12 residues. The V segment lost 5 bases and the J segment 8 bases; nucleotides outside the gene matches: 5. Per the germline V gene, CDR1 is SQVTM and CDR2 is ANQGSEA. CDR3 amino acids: CSVSQGADTIYF. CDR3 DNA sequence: TGCAGCGTTTCCCAGGGGGCAGACACCATATATTTT.

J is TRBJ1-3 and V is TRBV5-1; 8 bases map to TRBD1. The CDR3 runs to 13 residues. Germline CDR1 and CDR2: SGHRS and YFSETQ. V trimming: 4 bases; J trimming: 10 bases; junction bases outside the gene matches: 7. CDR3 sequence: CASSDGQGATIYF. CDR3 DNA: TGCGCCAGCAGCGATGGGCAGGGGGCAACCATATATTTT.

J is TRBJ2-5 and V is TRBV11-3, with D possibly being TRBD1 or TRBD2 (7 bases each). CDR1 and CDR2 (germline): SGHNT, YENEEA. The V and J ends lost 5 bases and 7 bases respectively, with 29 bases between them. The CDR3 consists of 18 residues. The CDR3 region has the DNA TGTGCCAGCAGCCCACACTTCATCGATCAACAGGGGAGGGGGACCCAGTACTTC. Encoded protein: CASSPHFIDQQGRGTQYF.

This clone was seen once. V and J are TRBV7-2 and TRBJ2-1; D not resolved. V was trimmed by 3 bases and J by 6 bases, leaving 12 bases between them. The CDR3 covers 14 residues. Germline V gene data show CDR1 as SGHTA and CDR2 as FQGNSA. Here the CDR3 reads CASSLTGSRNEQFF. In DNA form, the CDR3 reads TGTGCCAGCAGCTTGACTGGTTCACGCAATGAGCAGTTCTTC.

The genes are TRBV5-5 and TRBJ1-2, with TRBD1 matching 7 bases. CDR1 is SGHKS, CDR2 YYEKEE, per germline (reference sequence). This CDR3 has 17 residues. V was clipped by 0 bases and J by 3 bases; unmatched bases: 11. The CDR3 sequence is CASSLGAGGLRYYGYTF. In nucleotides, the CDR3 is TGTGCCAGCAGCTTGGGGGCAGGGGGTTTGCGCTACTATGGCTACACCTTC.

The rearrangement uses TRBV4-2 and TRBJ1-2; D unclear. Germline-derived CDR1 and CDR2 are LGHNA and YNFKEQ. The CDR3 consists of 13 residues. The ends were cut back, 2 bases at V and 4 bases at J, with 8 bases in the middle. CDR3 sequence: CASSQLDVYGYTF. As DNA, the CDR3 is TGTGCCAGCAGCCAATTAGACGTCTATGGCTACACCTTC.

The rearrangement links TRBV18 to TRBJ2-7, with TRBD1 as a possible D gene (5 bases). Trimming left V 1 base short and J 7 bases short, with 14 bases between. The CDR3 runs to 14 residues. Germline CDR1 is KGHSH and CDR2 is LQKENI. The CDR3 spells CASSPQKGASEQYF. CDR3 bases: TGTGCCAGCTCACCACAAAAAGGGGCGTCTGAGCAGTACTTC.

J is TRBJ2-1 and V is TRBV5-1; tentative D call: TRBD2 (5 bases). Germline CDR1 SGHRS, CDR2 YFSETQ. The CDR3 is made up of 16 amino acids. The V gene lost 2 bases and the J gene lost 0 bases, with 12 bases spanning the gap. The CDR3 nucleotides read TGCGCCAGCAGCTTCGGACTGCTCTACTCCTACAATGAGCAGTTCTTC. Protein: CASSFGLLYSYNEQFF.

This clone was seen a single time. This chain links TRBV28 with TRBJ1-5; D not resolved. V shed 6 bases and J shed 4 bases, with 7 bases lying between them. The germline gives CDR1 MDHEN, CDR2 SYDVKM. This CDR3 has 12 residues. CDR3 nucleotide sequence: TGTGCCAGCAGGCGGGTAAATCAGCCCCAGCATTTT. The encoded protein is CASRRVNQPQHF.

This CDR3 reads CASSSTGGKETEAFF. In DNA form, the CDR3 reads TGTGCCAGCAGCTCCACCGGAGGGAAGGAAACTGAAGCTTTCTTT. V gene TRBV7-2 combines with J gene TRBJ1-1; D call uncertain. Looked up from germline, CDR1 is SGHTA and CDR2 is FQGNSA. The germline V and J ends were trimmed by 4 bases and 5 bases, with 17 bases remaining between them. There are 15 residues in the CDR3. Full variable domain (remainder filled in from reference TRBV7-2 and TRBJ1-1): GAGVSQSPSNKVTEKGKDVELRCDPISGHTALYWYRQSLGQGLEFLIYFQGNSAPDKSGLPSDRFSAERTGGSVSTLTIQRTQQEDSAVYLCASSSTGGKETEAFFGQGTRLTVV.

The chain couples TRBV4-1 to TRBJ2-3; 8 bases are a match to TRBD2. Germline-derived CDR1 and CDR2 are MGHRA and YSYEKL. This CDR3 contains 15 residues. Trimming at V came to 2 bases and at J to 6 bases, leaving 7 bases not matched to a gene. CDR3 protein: CASSQWSGSGDTQYF. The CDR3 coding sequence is TGCGCCAGCAGCCAATGGAGCGGGAGTGGTGATACGCAGTATTTT.

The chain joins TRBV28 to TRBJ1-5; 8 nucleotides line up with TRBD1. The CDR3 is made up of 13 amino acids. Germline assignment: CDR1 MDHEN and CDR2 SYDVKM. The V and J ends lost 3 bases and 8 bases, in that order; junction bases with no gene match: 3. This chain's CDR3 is CASSLTGAKPQHF. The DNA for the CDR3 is TGTGCCAGCAGTTTGACAGGGGCGAAGCCCCAGCATTTT.

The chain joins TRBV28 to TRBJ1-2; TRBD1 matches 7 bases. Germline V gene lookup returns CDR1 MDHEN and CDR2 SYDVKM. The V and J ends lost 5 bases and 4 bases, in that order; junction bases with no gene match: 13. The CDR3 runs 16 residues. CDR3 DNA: TGTGCCAGCAGTCTAGACAGGGTGCCCAGGCTCTATGGCTACACCTTC. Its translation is CASSLDRVPRLYGYTF.

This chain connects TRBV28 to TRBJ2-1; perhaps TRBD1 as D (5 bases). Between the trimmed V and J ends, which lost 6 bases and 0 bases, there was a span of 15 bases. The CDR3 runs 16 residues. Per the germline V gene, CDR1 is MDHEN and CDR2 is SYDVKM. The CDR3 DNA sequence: TGTGCCAGCAGCGGAACAGGTGGATTCTCCTACAATGAGCAGTTCTTC. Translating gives CASSGTGGFSYNEQFF.

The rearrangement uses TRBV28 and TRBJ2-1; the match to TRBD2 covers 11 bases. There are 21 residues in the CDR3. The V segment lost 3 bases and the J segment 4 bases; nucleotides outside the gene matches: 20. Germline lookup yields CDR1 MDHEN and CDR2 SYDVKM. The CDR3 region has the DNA TGTGCCAGCAGTTTCCTCCTAGCGGGAGGACAGGCCAGTGCGCGGTACAATGAGCAGTTCTTC. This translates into CASSFLLAGGQASARYNEQFF.

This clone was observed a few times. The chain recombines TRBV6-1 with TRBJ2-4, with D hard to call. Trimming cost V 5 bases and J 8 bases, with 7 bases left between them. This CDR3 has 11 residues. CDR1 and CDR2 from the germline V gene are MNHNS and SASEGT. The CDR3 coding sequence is TGTGCCAGCAGTCCCCGCGACATTCAGTACTTC. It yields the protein CASSPRDIQYF.

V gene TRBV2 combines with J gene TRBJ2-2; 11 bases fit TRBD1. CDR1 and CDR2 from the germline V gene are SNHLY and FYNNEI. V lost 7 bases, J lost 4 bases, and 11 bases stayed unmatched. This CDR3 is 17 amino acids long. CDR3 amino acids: CASTPRGGTGGTGELFF. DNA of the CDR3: TGTGCCAGCACCCCTAGGGGGGGGACAGGGGGCACCGGGGAGCTGTTTTTT.

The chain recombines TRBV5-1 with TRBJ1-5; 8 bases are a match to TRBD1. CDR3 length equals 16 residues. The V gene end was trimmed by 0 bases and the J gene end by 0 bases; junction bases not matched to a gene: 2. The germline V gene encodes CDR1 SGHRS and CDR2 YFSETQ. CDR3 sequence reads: CASSLGTGNSNQPQHF. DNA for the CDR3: TGCGCCAGCAGCTTGGGGACAGGGAATAGCAATCAGCCCCAGCATTTT.